This TCR beta chain was obtained from a study of blood T cell repertoires in COVID-19. Per the original data handling: Nucleated cell number was recorded as an estimate derived from reference gene primer amplification. Libraries were prepared by immunoSEQ multiplex PCR; TCRdb keeps only in-frame clonotypes and omits some of them. The V and J calls and the clone size are those of that table, but D and trimming were determined from the DNA. The sample yields around 100,000 clones, just over 85% seen once. Germline V gives CDR1 SGHAT, CDR2 FQNNGV. The V and J ends lost 1 base and 11 bases respectively, with 14 bases between them. The length of the CDR3 is 14 residues.

The sequence came from a human donor in a cohort sampled during active COVID-19. This chain links TRBV11-2 with TRBJ1-4; D is unresolved. Sequences were obtained from peripheral blood. The DNA of the CDR3 is TGTGCCAGCAGCTTAGTCGCTCAGGAGGAGAAACTGTTTTTT. It codes for CASSLVAQEEKLFF. The full variable domain, in which reference TRBV11-2 and TRBJ1-4 provide the parts outside the CDR3, is EAGVAQSPRYKIIEKRQSVAFWCNPISGHATLYWYQQILGQGPKLLIQFQNNGVVDDSQLPKDRFSAERLKGVDSTLKIQPAKLEDSAVYLCASSLVAQEEKLFFGSGTQLSVL.